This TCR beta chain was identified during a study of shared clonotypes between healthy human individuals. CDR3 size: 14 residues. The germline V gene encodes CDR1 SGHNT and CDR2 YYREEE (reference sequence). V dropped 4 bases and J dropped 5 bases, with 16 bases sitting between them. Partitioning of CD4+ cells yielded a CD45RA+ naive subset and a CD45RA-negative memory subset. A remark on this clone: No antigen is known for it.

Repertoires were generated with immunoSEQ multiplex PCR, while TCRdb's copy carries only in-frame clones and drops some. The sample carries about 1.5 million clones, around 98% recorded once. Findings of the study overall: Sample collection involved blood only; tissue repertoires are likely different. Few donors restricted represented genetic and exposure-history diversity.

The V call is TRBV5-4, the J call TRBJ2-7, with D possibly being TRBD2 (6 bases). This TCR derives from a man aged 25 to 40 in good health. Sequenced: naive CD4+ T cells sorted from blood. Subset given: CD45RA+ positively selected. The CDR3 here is CASSTARDLNEQYF. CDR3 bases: TGTGCCAGCAGCACGGCGCGGGATCTCAACGAGCAGTACTTC.